These T cell receptor beta chains were read from a single sample in a study of blood T cell repertoires in COVID-19. Some clones are missing from TCRdb's copy, which holds only in-frame ones; the method was immunoSEQ multiplex PCR. Here the sample spans roughly 170,000 clones, about 86% being singletons. Sample: peripheral blood. These TCRs come from a man between 65 and 85 years old with active or convalescent COVID-19. CDR3s include the opening cysteine and the closing phenylalanine or tryptophan. D genes are given only for firm matches. Expanded clones are given a class, and other clones once, few, many or no size at all.

d_gene: TRBD1; j_gene: TRBJ2-5; v_gene: TRBV7-2; abundance: NA; CDR3nt: TGTGCCAGCAGCAAGGGACAGGGAGAGACCCAGTACTTC; CDR3aa: CASSKGQGETQYF
d_gene: NA; j_gene: TRBJ1-1; v_gene: TRBV25-1; abundance: once; CDR3nt: TGTGCCAGCGTGTGGGGAGAACACACTGAAGCTTTCTTT; CDR3aa: CASVWGEHTEAFF
d_gene: NA; j_gene: TRBJ1-4; v_gene: TRBV18; abundance: NA; CDR3nt: TGTGCCAGCTCACCCGGCCGACGAGGGGAAAAACTGTTTTTT; CDR3aa: CASSPGRRGEKLFF
d_gene: TRBD1; j_gene: TRBJ1-6; v_gene: TRBV27; abundance: NA; CDR3nt: TGTGCCAGCAGCCGTGGACAGGGGCGTAATTCACCCCTCCACTTT; CDR3aa: CASSRGQGRNSPLHF
d_gene: TRBD2; j_gene: TRBJ2-5; v_gene: TRBV19; abundance: NA; CDR3nt: TGTGCCAGTAGTAAGGGAGGGAGAGGAGGGGAGACCCAGTACTTC; CDR3aa: CASSKGGRGGETQYF
d_gene: TRBD1; j_gene: TRBJ1-3; v_gene: TRBV9; abundance: NA; CDR3nt: TGTGCCAGCAGCGAGCTGGACAGGGCCCTTGGAAACACCATATATTTT; CDR3aa: CASSELDRALGNTIYF
d_gene: NA; j_gene: TRBJ1-2; v_gene: TRBV6-6; abundance: NA; CDR3nt: TGTGCCAGCAGTTACTATACGCCTACTAACTATGGCTACACCTTC; CDR3aa: CASSYYTPTNYGYTF
d_gene: TRBD1; j_gene: TRBJ1-2; v_gene: TRBV6-5; abundance: once; CDR3nt: TGTGCCAGCAGTTACTCAACAGGGGGCGGTGGCTACACCTTC; CDR3aa: CASSYSTGGGGYTF
d_gene: NA; j_gene: TRBJ1-3; v_gene: TRBV19; abundance: NA; CDR3nt: TGTGCCAGTAGTATTCGGACACGGGACACCATATATTTT; CDR3aa: CASSIRTRDTIYF
d_gene: NA; j_gene: TRBJ1-6; v_gene: TRBV27; abundance: NA; CDR3nt: TGTGCCAGCAGTGCCTCTGAGGATTCACCCCTCCACTTT; CDR3aa: CASSASEDSPLHF
d_gene: NA; j_gene: TRBJ2-5; v_gene: TRBV11-3; abundance: NA; CDR3nt: TGTGCCAGCAGCCCCGCCGGCAGCGAGGAGACCCAGTACTTC; CDR3aa: CASSPAGSEETQYF
d_gene: NA; j_gene: TRBJ1-2; v_gene: TRBV19; abundance: NA; CDR3nt: TGTGCCAGTAGTATCGCGAACACCGGGTTTCACTATGGCTACACCTTC; CDR3aa: CASSIANTGFHYGYTF
d_gene: TRBD1; j_gene: TRBJ2-7; v_gene: TRBV13; abundance: NA; CDR3nt: TGTGCCAGCAGCCTAAGAGGGCAGGGGGCTGGCGAGCAGTACTTC; CDR3aa: CASSLRGQGAGEQYF
d_gene: NA; j_gene: TRBJ1-3; v_gene: TRBV14; abundance: NA; CDR3nt: TGTGCCAGCAGCCAAGGTCGGAGCTCTGGAAACACCATATATTTT; CDR3aa: CASSQGRSSGNTIYF